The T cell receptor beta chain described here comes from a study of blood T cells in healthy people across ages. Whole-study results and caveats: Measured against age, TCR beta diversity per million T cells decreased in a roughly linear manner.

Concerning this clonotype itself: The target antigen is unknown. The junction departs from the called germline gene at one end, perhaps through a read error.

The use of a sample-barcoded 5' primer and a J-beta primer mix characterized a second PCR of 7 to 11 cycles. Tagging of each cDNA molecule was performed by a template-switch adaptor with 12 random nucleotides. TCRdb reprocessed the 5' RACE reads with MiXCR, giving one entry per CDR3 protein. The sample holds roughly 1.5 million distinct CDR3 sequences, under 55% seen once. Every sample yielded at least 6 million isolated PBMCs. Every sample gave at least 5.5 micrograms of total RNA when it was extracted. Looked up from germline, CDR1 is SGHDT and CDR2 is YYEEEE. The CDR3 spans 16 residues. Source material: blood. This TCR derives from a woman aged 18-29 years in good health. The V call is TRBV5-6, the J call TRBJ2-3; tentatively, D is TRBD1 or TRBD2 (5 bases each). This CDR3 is CASRHWGTPSTDMQYF. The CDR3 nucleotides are TGTGCCAGCAGACATTGGGGGACCCCGAGCACAGATATGCAGTATTTT.